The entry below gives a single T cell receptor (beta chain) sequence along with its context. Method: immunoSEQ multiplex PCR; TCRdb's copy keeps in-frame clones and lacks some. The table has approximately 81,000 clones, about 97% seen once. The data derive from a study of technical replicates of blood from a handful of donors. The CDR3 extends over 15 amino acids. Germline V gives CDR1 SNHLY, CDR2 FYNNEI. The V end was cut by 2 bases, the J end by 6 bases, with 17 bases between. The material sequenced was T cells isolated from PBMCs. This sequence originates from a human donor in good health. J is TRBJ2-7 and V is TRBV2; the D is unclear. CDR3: CASSERRILESEQYF. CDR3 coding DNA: TGTGCCAGCAGTGAACGCCGGATCTTGGAGTCCGAGCAGTACTTC.